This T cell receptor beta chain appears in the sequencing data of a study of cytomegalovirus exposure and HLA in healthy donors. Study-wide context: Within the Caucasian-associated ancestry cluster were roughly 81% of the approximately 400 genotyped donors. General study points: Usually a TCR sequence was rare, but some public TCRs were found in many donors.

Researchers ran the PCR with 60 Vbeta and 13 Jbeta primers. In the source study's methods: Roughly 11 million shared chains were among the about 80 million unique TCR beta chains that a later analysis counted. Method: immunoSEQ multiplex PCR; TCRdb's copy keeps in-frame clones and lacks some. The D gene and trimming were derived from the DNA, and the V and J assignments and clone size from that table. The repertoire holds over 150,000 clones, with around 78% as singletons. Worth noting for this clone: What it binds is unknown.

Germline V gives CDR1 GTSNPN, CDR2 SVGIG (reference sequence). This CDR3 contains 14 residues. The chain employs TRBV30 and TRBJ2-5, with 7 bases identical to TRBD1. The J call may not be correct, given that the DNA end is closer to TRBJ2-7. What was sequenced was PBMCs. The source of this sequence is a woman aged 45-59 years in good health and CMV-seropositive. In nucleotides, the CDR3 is TGTGCCGGCTCACCCGGGACAGCCAACTACGAGCAGTACTTC. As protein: CAGSPGTANYEQYF.